Listed below are T cell receptor beta chains from one sample, sequenced in a study of OX40 agonist ivuxolimab in advanced cancers. The method was immunoSEQ multiplex PCR; TCRdb's version includes in-frame clones alone and lacks a portion of them. This table has about 52,000 clones, approximately 80% appearing once. The material sequenced was CD4+ or CD8+ T cells sorted from blood, taken in a trial of the OX40 agonist ivuxolimab. All receptors derive from an adult with an advanced solid tumor such as melanoma, head and neck, liver or kidney cancer. CDR3s include the opening cysteine and the closing phenylalanine or tryptophan. The D gene is left open where the match is weak. Some rows have no size entry. The others give once, few or many, or a class for an expanded clone.

CDR3: CASSLDNYEQYF; DNA: TGTGCCAGCAGCTTAGACAACTACGAGCAGTACTTC; J: TRBJ2-7; V: TRBV11-2; size: NA; D: NA
CDR3: CASRKGGPGDPLVGEQYF; DNA: TGTGCCAGCAGGAAAGGGGGACCGGGGGACCCTTTAGTCGGCGAGCAGTACTTC; J: TRBJ2-7; V: TRBV2; size: NA; D: NA
CDR3: CASSLDSPGTGDTGELFF; DNA: TGTGCCAGCAGCTTAGATAGCCCCGGGACAGGGGACACCGGGGAGCTGTTTTTT; J: TRBJ2-2; V: TRBV11-3; size: NA; D: TRBD1
CDR3: CASSLSPGQGLTDTQYF; DNA: TGCGCCAGCAGCTTGTCCCCGGGACAGGGGCTCACAGATACGCAGTATTTT; J: TRBJ2-3; V: TRBV5-1; size: NA; D: TRBD1
CDR3: CAISEKGDSYNEQFF; DNA: TGTGCCATCAGTGAAAAGGGGGACTCCTACAATGAGCAGTTCTTC; J: TRBJ2-1; V: TRBV10-3; size: NA; D: NA
CDR3: CASSLQGARKTQYF; DNA: TGCGCCAGCAGCTTACAGGGGGCCAGAAAGACCCAGTACTTC; J: TRBJ2-5; V: TRBV5-1; size: NA; D: TRBD1
CDR3: CASSATTGTDTQYF; DNA: TGTGCCAGCAGCGCAACGACAGGGACAGATACGCAGTATTTT; J: TRBJ2-3; V: TRBV5-6; size: NA; D: TRBD1
CDR3: CASSPTSLSTDTQYF; DNA: TGTGCCAGCAGCCCGACCTCACTTAGCACAGATACGCAGTATTTT; J: TRBJ2-3; V: TRBV7-3; size: NA; D: NA
CDR3: CATSRIDRDTDTQYF; DNA: TGTGCCACCAGCAGGATAGACAGAGACACAGATACGCAGTATTTT; J: TRBJ2-3; V: TRBV15; size: NA; D: NA
CDR3: CASSPPEGGGETQYF; DNA: TGTGCCAGCTCACCCCCCGAGGGAGGCGGAGAGACCCAGTACTTC; J: TRBJ2-5; V: TRBV18; size: NA; D: NA
CDR3: CAITGQGATGELFF; DNA: TGTGCCATAACGGGACAGGGGGCCACCGGGGAGCTGTTTTTT; J: TRBJ2-2; V: TRBV6-1; size: NA; D: TRBD1
CDR3: CASRSDRAADTQYF; DNA: TGTGCCAGTCGATCGGACAGGGCGGCAGATACGCAGTATTTT; J: TRBJ2-3; V: TRBV7-9; size: NA; D: TRBD1
CDR3: CASGGATDTQYF; DNA: TGTGCCAGCGGGGGGGCGACAGATACGCAGTATTTT; J: TRBJ2-3; V: TRBV7-2; size: NA; D: NA
CDR3: CATTHGTSGTNEQFF; DNA: TGTGCCACCACCCACGGGACTAGCGGTACGAATGAGCAGTTCTTC; J: TRBJ2-1; V: TRBV6-5; size: NA; D: TRBD2
CDR3: CASSLKDKLAFNNEQFF; DNA: TGTGCCAGCAGTTTAAAGGATAAACTAGCGTTCAACAATGAGCAGTTCTTC; J: TRBJ2-1; V: TRBV28; size: NA; D: TRBD2
CDR3: CAIDFFPGAFF; DNA: TGTGCCATCGATTTTTTCCCGGGAGCTTTCTTT; J: TRBJ1-1; V: TRBV10-3; size: NA; D: NA
CDR3: CASSPPGQGRNTEAFF; DNA: TGTGCCAGCAGCCCCCCGGGACAGGGACGGAACACTGAAGCTTTCTTT; J: TRBJ1-1; V: TRBV7-9; size: NA; D: TRBD1
CDR3: CASSLRDFLLSSYNEQFF; DNA: TGTGCCAGCAGTTTACGGGACTTCCTCCTTAGCTCCTACAATGAGCAGTTCTTC; J: TRBJ2-1; V: TRBV28; size: few; D: NA
CDR3: CASSFSGGSSTDTQYF; DNA: TGTGCCAGCAGCTTTAGCGGGGGTTCTAGCACAGATACGCAGTATTTT; J: TRBJ2-3; V: TRBV7-2; size: NA; D: TRBD2
CDR3: CASSVEGGGYNEQFF; DNA: TGTGCCAGCAGCGTAGAGGGCGGGGGGTACAATGAGCAGTTCTTC; J: TRBJ2-1; V: TRBV9; size: few; D: TRBD2
CDR3: CASSPVPIETQYF; DNA: TGTGCCAGCAGCCCAGTACCCATTGAGACCCAGTACTTC; J: TRBJ2-5; V: TRBV5-4; size: NA; D: NA
CDR3: CASSSRVFPGNTIYF; DNA: TGTGCCAGCAGCTCCAGGGTATTCCCTGGAAACACCATATATTTT; J: TRBJ1-3; V: TRBV9; size: NA; D: NA